The 26 T cell receptor beta chains reported below all come from one sample, sequenced in a study of patients and donors after allogeneic stem cell transplantation. Using its own MiXCR run on the RT-PCR reads, TCRdb lists one record per CDR3 protein. The repertoire holds 150,000 to 200,000 distinct CDR3 sequences, with roughly 24% as singletons. Sample: blood, either unsorted or a sorted T cell fraction (not recorded which). The receptors come from a human donor who was either an allogeneic HSCT recipient or a stem cell or donor lymphocyte infusion donor (not recorded which). It is not recorded whose cells these are; they may come from a transplant donor.

The chain couples TRBV11-3 to TRBJ2-3, with TRBD2 matching over 7 bases. Germline CDR1 and CDR2: SGHNT and YENEEA. The CDR3 is 16 residues long. Unmatched junction bases numbered 4, after V lost 1 base and J lost 0 bases. CDR3 amino acids: CASSLGLAGSTDTQYF. DNA for the CDR3: TGTGCCAGCAGCTTAGGATTAGCGGGCAGCACAGATACGCAGTATTTT.

This clonotype was counted only a few times. The rearrangement links TRBV20-1 to TRBJ2-7; TRBD1 aligns across 8 bases. The CDR3 covers 15 residues. Germline CDR1 reads DFQATT; CDR2 reads SNEGSKA (reference sequence). The V gene end was trimmed by 5 bases and the J gene end by 0 bases; junction bases not matched to a gene: 9. CDR3 in DNA: TGCAGTGCTCACAACAGGGGGTTAGGCTCCTACGAGCAGTACTTC. This codes for CSAHNRGLGSYEQYF.

This chain links TRBV3-1 with TRBJ2-3; no definite D call. V lost 1 base and J lost 10, with 12 bases in between. The CDR3 sequence is 13 residues long. CDR1 and CDR2 (germline): LGHDT, YNNKEL (reference sequence). This chain's CDR3 is CASSQAGADPQYF. The CDR3 DNA is TGTGCCAGCAGCCAAGCAGGAGCTGATCCGCAGTATTTT.

The genes are TRBV2 and TRBJ1-2; possibly TRBD1 for D (5 bases). This CDR3 comprises 12 residues. Looked up from germline, CDR1 is SNHLY and CDR2 is FYNNEI. With 4 bases removed from V and 7 bases from J, the gap between germline ends came to 10 bases. CDR3 in amino acids: CASSGAQGGYTF. CDR3 bases: TGTGCCAGCAGTGGGGCCCAGGGTGGCTACACCTTC.

This chain joins TRBV7-2 and TRBJ2-5; a weak D match, TRBD1 (5 bases). Trimming removed 5 bases at V and 5 bases at J, with 12 bases between. This CDR3 comprises 13 residues. Germline CDR1 SGHTA, CDR2 FQGNSA. CDR3 region: CASSVPGWETQYF. The CDR3 DNA reads TGTGCCAGCAGCGTACCAGGGTGGGAGACCCAGTACTTC.

This clonotype was found once. The V and J genes are TRBV20-1 and TRBJ2-5; 11 bases are a match to TRBD2. CDR1 DFQATT and CDR2 SNEGSKA come from the germline V gene (reference sequence). The CDR3 covers 16 residues. V dropped 5 bases and J dropped 5; count of bases not matched to a gene: 13. CDR3 DNA: TGCAGTGCTCCGAACGTAGCGGGAGGGACCGGGGAGACCCAGTACTTC. This translates into CSAPNVAGGTGETQYF.

The J gene is TRBJ1-3, the V gene TRBV6-4; 9 positions match TRBD1. The CDR3 covers 18 residues. CDR1 is MRHNA, CDR2 SNTAGT, per germline. V trimming: 6 bases; J trimming: 2 bases; junction bases outside the gene matches: 14. CDR3 protein: CASSLLGQGGPTGNTIYF. In DNA, the CDR3 is TGTGCCAGCAGCCTATTGGGACAGGGAGGTCCCACTGGAAACACCATATATTTT.

This clonotype was observed a handful of times. This chain joins TRBV6-2 or TRBV6-3 and TRBJ2-5, with D possibly matching TRBD1 (5 bases). Trimming left V 5 bases short and J 2 bases short, with 15 bases between. Germline V gives CDR1 MNHEY, CDR2 SVGEGT. This CDR3 region has 15 residues. The CDR3 DNA sequence: TGTGCCAGCAGTCACATAAGGACACTACAAGAGACCCAGTACTTC. This encodes CASSHIRTLQETQYF.

This clonotype was picked up a small number of times. The rearrangement joins TRBV5-1 to TRBJ1-1; D remains ambiguous. From germline, CDR1 is SGHRS and CDR2 YFSETQ. The CDR3 totals 14 residues. Trimming left V 0 bases short and J 4 bases short, with 10 bases between. Here the CDR3 DNA reads TGCGCCAGCAGCTTGGATAGGGAAGTCACTGAAGCTTTCTTT. Translating gives CASSLDREVTEAFF.

The chain carries TRBV5-8 and TRBJ2-5; D is unclear. Between the trimmed V and J ends, which lost 0 bases and 1 base, there was a span of 7 bases. Germline lookup yields CDR1 SGHTS and CDR2 YDEGEE. This CDR3 has 14 amino acids. This CDR3 reads CASSLGSIQETQYF. The CDR3, as DNA: TGTGCCAGCAGCTTGGGGTCTATCCAAGAGACCCAGTACTTC.

This clonotype has just a few counts. The chain employs TRBV5-1 and TRBJ1-3, with D perhaps matching TRBD1 (6 bases). CDR3 length: 15 residues. CDR1 is SGHRS and CDR2 is YFSETQ in the germline V gene. Deletions cut 4 bases from V and 4 bases from J, with 15 bases between. Written as DNA, the CDR3 is TGCGCCAGCAGCCAGGGGTCCAGCCTCGGAAACACCATATATTTT. This encodes CASSQGSSLGNTIYF.

The table lists this clonotype with a few counts. V is TRBV7-2 and J is TRBJ2-2; possibly TRBD2 for D (5 bases). Germline V gene sequence: CDR1 SGHTA, CDR2 FQGNSA. The CDR3 contains 14 residues. The ends were cut back, 5 bases at V and 7 bases at J, with 14 bases in the middle. Here the CDR3 reads CASSTAVERGELFF. Written as DNA, the CDR3 is TGTGCCAGCAGCACAGCGGTTGAACGCGGGGAGCTGTTTTTT.

The V gene is TRBV30, the J gene TRBJ1-6; possible D gene TRBD1, 6 bases. Per germline, CDR1 GTSNPN and CDR2 SVGIG (reference sequence). The CDR3 sequence is 15 residues long. Trimming removed 3 bases from V and 10 bases from J, with 19 bases in between. The CDR3 spells CAWRGAGEYRSPLHF. The CDR3 nucleotides are TGTGCCTGGAGAGGAGCAGGGGAATATCGGTCACCCCTCCACTTT.

This sequence joins TRBV20-1 and TRBJ2-7; possibly TRBD2 for D (6 bases). Germline lookup yields CDR1 DFQATT and CDR2 SNEGSKA (reference sequence). The CDR3 spans 14 residues. The V end lost 3 bases, the J end lost 3 bases, and 15 bases lay between the germline ends. CDR3 sequence (DNA): TGCAGTGCTAGGAGGAGGGACTGGGGCTACGAGCAGTACTTC. As protein: CSARRRDWGYEQYF.

This clonotype was seen only a few times. This rearrangement joins TRBV20-1 to TRBJ2-1; D is unclear. Germline CDR1 is DFQATT and CDR2 is SNEGSKA (reference sequence). Trimming cost V 1 base and J 0 bases, with 10 bases left between them. The CDR3 has 15 residues. The CDR3 spells CSARAAESSYNEQFF. As DNA, the CDR3 is TGCAGTGCTAGAGCCGCGGAAAGCTCCTACAATGAGCAGTTCTTC.

J is TRBJ1-1 and V is TRBV5-5; perhaps TRBD1 as D (5 bases). CDR1 is SGHKS and CDR2 is YYEKEE in the germline V gene (reference sequence). The ends were cut back, 2 bases at V and 4 bases at J, with 12 bases in the middle. There are 14 residues in the CDR3. The CDR3 here is CASSLTEGSTEAFF. The DNA of the CDR3 is TGTGCCAGCAGCTTAACAGAGGGGAGCACTGAAGCTTTCTTT.

This clonotype was recorded a few times. This rearrangement joins TRBV20-1 to TRBJ2-1; D perhaps matches TRBD1 (5 bases). Trimming stripped 3 bases from V and 9 bases from J, with 27 bases between. Germline V gives CDR1 DFQATT, CDR2 SNEGSKA (reference sequence). This CDR3 has 17 residues. CDR3 protein: CSARTPRGLVGFGEQFF. Here the CDR3 DNA reads TGCAGTGCTAGGACCCCTAGGGGCCTAGTTGGGTTCGGTGAGCAGTTCTTC.

This clonotype was recorded a few times. The gene calls are TRBV7-2 and TRBJ2-2; a possible D gene is TRBD2 (5 bases). Germline lookup yields CDR1 SGHTA and CDR2 FQGNSA. Between the trimmed V and J ends, which lost 1 base and 6 bases, there was a span of 12 bases. This CDR3 is 15 amino acids long. The CDR3 protein is CASSLGRGPSGELFF. DNA of the CDR3: TGTGCCAGCAGCTTAGGCCGGGGTCCCTCCGGGGAGCTGTTTTTT. The full variable domain, in which reference TRBV7-2 and TRBJ2-2 provide the parts outside the CDR3, is GAGVSQSPSNKVTEKGKDVELRCDPISGHTALYWYRQSLGQGLEFLIYFQGNSAPDKSGLPSDRFSAERTGGSVSTLTIQRTQQEDSAVYLCASSLGRGPSGELFFGEGSRLTVL.

The chain recombines TRBV30 with TRBJ2-2; D call uncertain. Germline lookup yields CDR1 GTSNPN and CDR2 SVGIG (reference sequence). This CDR3 is built from 11 residues. Deletions cut 3 bases from V and 8 bases from J, with 7 bases between. The CDR3 nucleotides are TGTGCCTGGAGGATTAATGGGGAGCTGTTTTTT. This encodes CAWRINGELFF.

This chain uses TRBV20-1 with TRBJ1-1, with TRBD1 matching 8 bases. This CDR3 region has 13 residues. Germline V CDR1 and CDR2: DFQATT, SNEGSKA (reference sequence). With 3 bases clipped from V and 4 bases from J, the junction kept 4 bases outside the gene matches. The CDR3 DNA reads TGCAGTGCTAGCCAGGGGGCGTCCACTGAAGCTTTCTTT. Translation: CSASQGASTEAFF.

The V and J genes are TRBV20-1 and TRBJ2-7; the D gene is possibly TRBD2 (6 bases). CDR1 and CDR2 from the germline V gene are DFQATT and SNEGSKA (reference sequence). The length of the CDR3 is 16 residues. Trimming took off 2 bases at V and 4 bases at J, with 21 bases between the two ends. The CDR3 DNA reads TGCAGTGCTAGACAACCCTATGCGGGACTCGAGTACGAGCAGTACTTC. It yields the protein CSARQPYAGLEYEQYF.

Note on this clonotype: The junction differs from germline at one of its ends, possibly a read error. The chain is built from TRBV7-9 and TRBJ2-3; 10 bases are shared with TRBD2. There are 16 residues in the CDR3. Germline loops: CDR1 SEHNR, CDR2 FQNEAQ (reference sequence). Here the CDR3 DNA reads TGTGCCAGCACCTTAGAAGGACTAGCGGGCACAGATACGCAGTATTTT. Amino acids: CASTLEGLAGTDTQYF.

The rearrangement uses TRBV28 and TRBJ2-7, with D possibly TRBD2 on 6 matching bases. Trimming removed 4 bases at V and 7 bases at J, with 20 bases between. This CDR3 has 15 residues. Germline-derived CDR1 and CDR2 are MDHEN and SYDVKM. In nucleotides, the CDR3 is TGTGCCAGCAGTTCACTGTTTGAGGGGAGGATGGAGCAGTACTTC. Translation gives CASSSLFEGRMEQYF.

DNA of the CDR3: TGTGCCAGCAGCCAAGGCGGGGGGAGCTCCTACGAGCAGTACTTC. Translation gives CASSQGGGSSYEQYF. The chain uses TRBV4-2 and TRBJ2-7; 8 positions agree with TRBD2. Trimming removed 1 base from V and 0 bases from J; junction bases left unmatched: 2. Germline values: CDR1 LGHNA, CDR2 YNFKEQ. The CDR3 runs 15 residues.

This chain uses TRBV11-2 with TRBJ1-6, with D tentatively TRBD1 (5 bases). Germline V lookup: CDR1 SGHAT, CDR2 FQNNGV. Trimming left V 4 bases short and J 14 bases short, with 12 bases between. CDR3 length: 12 residues. The CDR3 sequence: CASSSGAQTLHF. CDR3 sequence (DNA): TGTGCCAGCAGCTCCGGGGCCCAAACCCTCCACTTT.

The rearrangement links TRBV20-1 to TRBJ1-1; D not certain. Trimming stripped 8 bases from V and 1 base from J, with 11 bases between. The CDR3 is 12 amino acids. Germline V gene data show CDR1 as DFQATT and CDR2 as SNEGSKA (reference sequence). CDR3 coding DNA: TGCAGTCCTGCTTTGGCGAACACTGAAGCTTTCTTT. Encoded protein: CSPALANTEAFF.